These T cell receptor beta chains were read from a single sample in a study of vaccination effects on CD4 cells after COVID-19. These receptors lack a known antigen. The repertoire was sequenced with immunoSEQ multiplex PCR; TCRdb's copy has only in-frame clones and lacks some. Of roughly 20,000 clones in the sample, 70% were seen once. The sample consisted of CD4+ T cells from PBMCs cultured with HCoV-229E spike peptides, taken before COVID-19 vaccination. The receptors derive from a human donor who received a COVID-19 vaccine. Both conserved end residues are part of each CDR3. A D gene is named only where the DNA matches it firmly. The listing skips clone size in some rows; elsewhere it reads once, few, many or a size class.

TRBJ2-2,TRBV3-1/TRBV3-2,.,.,TGTGCCAGCAGCCGAGAGACTTTGAACGGGGAGCTGTTTTTT,CASSRETLNGELFF
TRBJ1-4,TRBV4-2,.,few,TGTGCCAGCAGCCAAGATGGGCAGGTGGGGCGAGAAAAACTGTTTTTT,CASSQDGQVGREKLFF
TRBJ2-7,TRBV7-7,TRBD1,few,TGTGCCAGCAGCTTAGCGTCAGGGGGCGAGCAGTACTTC,CASSLASGGEQYF
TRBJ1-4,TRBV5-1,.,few,TGCGCCAGCAGCTTGTTTCCCGGGGCCGATGAAAAACTGTTTTTT,CASSLFPGADEKLFF
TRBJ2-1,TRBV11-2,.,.,TGTGCCAGCAGCTCCTACACGACAGACTCCTACAATGAGCAGTTCTTC,CASSSYTTDSYNEQFF
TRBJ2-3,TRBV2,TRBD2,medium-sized,TGTGCCACCCGAGCGGGGAGGGCCGCGGATACGCAGTATTTT,CATRAGRAADTQYF
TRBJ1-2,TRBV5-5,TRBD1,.,TGTGCCAGCAGCCATGGACAGGGTAACTATGGCTACACCTTC,CASSHGQGNYGYTF
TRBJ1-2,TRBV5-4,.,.,TGTGCCAGCAGCTGGACCGGGGAGAGAGGCTACACCTTC,CASSWTGERGYTF
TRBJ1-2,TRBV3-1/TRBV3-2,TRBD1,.,TGTGCCAGCAGCCAAGCCCCAGGGGGCGGATATGGCTACACCTTC,CASSQAPGGGYGYTF
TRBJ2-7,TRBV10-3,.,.,TGTGCCATCAGTGAAGACAGGTCTTCCTACGAGCAGTACTTC,CAISEDRSSYEQYF
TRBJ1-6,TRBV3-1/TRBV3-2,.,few,TGTGCCAGCAGCCAAACAGAGGGGAATTCACCCCTCCACTTT,CASSQTEGNSPLHF
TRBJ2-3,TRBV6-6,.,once,TGTGCCAGCAGTTCTCCGGGACCTCATCTGGATACGCAGTATTTT,CASSSPGPHLDTQYF
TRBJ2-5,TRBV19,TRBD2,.,TGTGCCAGTAGTATGGCTAGCGGGGGGCAGGAGACCCAGTACTTC,CASSMASGGQETQYF
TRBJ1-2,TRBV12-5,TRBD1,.,TGTGCTAGTGGTTTGGGGACAGGGAGGAAAGGCTACACCTTC,CASGLGTGRKGYTF
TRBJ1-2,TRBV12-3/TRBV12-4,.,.,TGTGCCAGCAGTTTAGCGGGGCCATATGGCTACACCTTC,CASSLAGPYGYTF
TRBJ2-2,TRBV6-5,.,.,TGTGCCAGCAGTCCACCGGGACACAACACCGGGGAGCTGTTTTTT,CASSPPGHNTGELFF
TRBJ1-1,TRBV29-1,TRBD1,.,TGCAGCGTTGATATGGGACAGACCACTGAAGCTTTCTTT,CSVDMGQTTEAFF
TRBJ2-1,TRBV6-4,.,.,TGTGCCAGCAGTGACTCGGATATCCTCAATGAGCAGTTCTTC,CASSDSDILNEQFF
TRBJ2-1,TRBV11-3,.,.,TGTGCCAGCAGCTTAGTCGGGAGCGATGAGCAGTTCTTC,CASSLVGSDEQFF
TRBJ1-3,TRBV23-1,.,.,TGCGCCAGCAGTCAAGACGCGGGCAGACTCCCGAGCTCTGGAAACACCATATATTTT,CASSQDAGRLPSSGNTIYF